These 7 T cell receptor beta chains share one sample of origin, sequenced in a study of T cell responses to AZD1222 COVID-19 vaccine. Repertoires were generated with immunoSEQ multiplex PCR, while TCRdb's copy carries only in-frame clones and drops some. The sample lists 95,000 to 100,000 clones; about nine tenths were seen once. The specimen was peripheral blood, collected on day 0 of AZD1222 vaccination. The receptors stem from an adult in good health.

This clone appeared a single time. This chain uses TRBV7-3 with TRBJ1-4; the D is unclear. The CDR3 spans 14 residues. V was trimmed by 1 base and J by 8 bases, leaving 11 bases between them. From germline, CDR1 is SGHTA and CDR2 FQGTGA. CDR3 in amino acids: CASSLNWDREKLFF. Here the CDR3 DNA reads TGTGCCAGCAGCTTAAACTGGGATCGGGAAAAACTGTTTTTT.

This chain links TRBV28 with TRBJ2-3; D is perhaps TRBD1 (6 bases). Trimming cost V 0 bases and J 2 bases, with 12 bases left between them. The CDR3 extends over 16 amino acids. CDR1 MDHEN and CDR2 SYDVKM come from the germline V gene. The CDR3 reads CASSLWQGTYTDTQYF. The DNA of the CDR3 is TGTGCCAGCAGTTTATGGCAGGGGACGTACACAGATACGCAGTATTTT.

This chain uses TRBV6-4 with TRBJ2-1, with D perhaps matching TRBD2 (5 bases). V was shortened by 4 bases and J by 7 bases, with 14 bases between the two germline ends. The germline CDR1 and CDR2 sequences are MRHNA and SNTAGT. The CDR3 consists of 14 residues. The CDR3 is CASSAGGSRNEQFF. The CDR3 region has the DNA TGTGCCAGCAGTGCGGGTGGGAGTCGGAATGAGCAGTTCTTC.

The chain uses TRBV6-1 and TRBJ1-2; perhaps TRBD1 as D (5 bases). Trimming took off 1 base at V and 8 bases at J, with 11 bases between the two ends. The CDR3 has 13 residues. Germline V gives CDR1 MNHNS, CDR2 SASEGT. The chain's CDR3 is CASSEDGGVGYTF. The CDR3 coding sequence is TGTGCCAGCAGTGAAGATGGGGGGGTCGGCTACACCTTC.

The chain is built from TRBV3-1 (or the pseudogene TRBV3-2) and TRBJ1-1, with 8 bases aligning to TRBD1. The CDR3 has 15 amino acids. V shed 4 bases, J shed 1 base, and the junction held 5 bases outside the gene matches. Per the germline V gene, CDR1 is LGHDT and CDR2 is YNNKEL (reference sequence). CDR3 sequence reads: CASSRGQGRNTEAFF. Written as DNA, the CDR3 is TGTGCCAGCAGCCGCGGACAGGGACGGAACACTGAAGCTTTCTTT.

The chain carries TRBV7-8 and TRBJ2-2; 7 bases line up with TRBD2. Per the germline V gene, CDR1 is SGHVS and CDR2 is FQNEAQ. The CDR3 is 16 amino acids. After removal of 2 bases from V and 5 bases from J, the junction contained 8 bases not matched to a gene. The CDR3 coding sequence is TGTGCCAGCAGCTTATGGGCTAGCGGAGATACCGGGGAGCTGTTTTTT. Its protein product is CASSLWASGDTGELFF.

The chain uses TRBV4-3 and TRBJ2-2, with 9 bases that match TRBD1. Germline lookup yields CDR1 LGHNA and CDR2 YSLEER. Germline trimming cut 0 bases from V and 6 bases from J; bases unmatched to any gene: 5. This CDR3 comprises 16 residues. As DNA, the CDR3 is TGCGCCAGCAGCCAAGACACAGGGGGCTGGTCCGGGGAGCTGTTTTTT. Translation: CASSQDTGGWSGELFF.